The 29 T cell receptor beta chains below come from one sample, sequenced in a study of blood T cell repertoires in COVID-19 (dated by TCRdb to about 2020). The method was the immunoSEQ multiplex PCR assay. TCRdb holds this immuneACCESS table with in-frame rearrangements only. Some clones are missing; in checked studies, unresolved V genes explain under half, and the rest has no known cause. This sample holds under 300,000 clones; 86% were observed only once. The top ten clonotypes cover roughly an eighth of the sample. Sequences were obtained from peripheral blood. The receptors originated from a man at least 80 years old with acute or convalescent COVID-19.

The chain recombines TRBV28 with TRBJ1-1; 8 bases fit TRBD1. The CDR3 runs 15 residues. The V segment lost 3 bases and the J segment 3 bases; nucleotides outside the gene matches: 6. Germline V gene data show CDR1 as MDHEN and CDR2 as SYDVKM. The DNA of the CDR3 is TGTGCCAGCAGTTTTTCCAGGGGGCTGGACACTGAAGCTTTCTTT. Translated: CASSFSRGLDTEAFF.

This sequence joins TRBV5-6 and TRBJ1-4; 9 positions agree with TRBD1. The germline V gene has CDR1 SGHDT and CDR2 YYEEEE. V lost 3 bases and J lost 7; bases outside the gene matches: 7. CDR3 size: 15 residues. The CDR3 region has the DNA TGTGCCAGCAGCTCGACAGGGGGTCGGAGTGAAAAACTGTTTTTT. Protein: CASSSTGGRSEKLFF. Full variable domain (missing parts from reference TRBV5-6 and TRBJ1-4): DAGVTQSPTHLIKTRGQQVTLRCSPKSGHDTVSWYQQALGQGPQFIFQYYEEEERQRGNFPDRFSGHQFPNYSSELNVNALLLGDSALYLCASSSTGGRSEKLFFGSGTQLSVL.

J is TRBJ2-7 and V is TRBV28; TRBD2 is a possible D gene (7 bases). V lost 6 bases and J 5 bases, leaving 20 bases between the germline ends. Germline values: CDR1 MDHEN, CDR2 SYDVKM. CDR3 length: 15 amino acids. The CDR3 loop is CASSLRPGGLNEQYF. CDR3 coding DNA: TGTGCCAGCAGCCTTAGGCCGGGGGGCTTGAACGAGCAGTACTTC.

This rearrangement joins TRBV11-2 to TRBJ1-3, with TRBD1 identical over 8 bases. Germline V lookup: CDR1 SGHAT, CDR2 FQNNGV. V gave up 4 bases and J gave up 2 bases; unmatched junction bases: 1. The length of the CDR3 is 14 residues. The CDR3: CASSSDRAGNTIYF. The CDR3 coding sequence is TGTGCCAGCAGCTCGGACAGGGCTGGAAACACCATATATTTT.

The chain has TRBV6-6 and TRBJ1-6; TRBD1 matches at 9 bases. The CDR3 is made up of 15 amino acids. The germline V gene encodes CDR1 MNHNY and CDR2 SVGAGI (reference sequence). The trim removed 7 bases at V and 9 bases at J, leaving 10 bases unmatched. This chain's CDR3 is CASTLPGTGTSPLHF. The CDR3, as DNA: TGTGCCAGCACCCTACCCGGGACAGGGACTTCACCCCTCCACTTT.

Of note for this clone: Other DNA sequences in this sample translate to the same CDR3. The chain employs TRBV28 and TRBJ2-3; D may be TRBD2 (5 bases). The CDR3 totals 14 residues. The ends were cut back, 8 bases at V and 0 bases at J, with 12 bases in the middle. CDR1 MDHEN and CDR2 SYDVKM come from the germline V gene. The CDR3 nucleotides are TGTGCCAGCTCACTTGGCGGGAGCACAGATACGCAGTATTTT. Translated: CASSLGGSTDTQYF.

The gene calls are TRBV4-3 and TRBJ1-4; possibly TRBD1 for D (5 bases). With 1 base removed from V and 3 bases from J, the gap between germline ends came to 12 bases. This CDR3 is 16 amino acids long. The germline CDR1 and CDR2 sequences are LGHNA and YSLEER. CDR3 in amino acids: CASSQAMAGSNEKLFF. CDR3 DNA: TGCGCCAGCAGCCAAGCCATGGCAGGGTCTAATGAAAAACTGTTTTTT.

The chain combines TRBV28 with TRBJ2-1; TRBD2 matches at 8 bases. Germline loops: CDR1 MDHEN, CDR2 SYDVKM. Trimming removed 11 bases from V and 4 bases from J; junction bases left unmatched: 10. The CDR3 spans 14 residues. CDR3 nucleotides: TGTGCCCTTAGGGGCGGGGGGCCATACAATGAGCAGTTCTTC. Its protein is CALRGGGPYNEQFF.

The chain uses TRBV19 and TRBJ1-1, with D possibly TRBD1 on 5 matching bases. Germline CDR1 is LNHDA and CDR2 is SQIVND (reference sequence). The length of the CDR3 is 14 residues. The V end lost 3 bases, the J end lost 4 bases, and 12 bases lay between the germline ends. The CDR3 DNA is TGTGCCAGTAGTATGGAACAGGCAGTCACTGAAGCTTTCTTT. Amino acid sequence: CASSMEQAVTEAFF.

In DNA, the CDR3 is TGTGCCAGCCAACCCTCGTGGGGGACAGGGTCCTCTGGAAACACCATATATTTT. Amino acid sequence: CASQPSWGTGSSGNTIYF. The chain couples TRBV28 to TRBJ1-3; 9 positions match TRBD1. This CDR3 is 18 amino acids long. The trim removed 8 bases at V and 0 bases at J, leaving 14 bases unmatched. The germline gives CDR1 MDHEN, CDR2 SYDVKM.

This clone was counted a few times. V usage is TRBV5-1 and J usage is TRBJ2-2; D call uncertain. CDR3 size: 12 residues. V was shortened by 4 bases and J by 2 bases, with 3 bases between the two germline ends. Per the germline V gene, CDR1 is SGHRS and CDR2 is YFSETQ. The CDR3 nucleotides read TGCGCCAGCAGCCAAAACACCGGGGAGCTGTTTTTT. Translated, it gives CASSQNTGELFF.

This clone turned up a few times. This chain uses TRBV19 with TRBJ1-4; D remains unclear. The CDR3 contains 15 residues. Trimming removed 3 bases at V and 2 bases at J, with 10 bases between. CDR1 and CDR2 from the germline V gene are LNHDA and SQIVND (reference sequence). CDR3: CASSIGRRTNEKLFF. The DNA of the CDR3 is TGTGCCAGTAGTATCGGCCGGAGGACTAATGAAAAACTGTTTTTT.

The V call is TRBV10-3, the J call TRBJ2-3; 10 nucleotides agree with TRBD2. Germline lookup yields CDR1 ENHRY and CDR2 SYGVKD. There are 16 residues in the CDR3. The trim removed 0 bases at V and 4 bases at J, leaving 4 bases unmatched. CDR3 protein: CAISESGLAGADTQYF. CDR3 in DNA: TGTGCCATCAGTGAGTCGGGGCTAGCGGGAGCAGATACGCAGTATTTT.

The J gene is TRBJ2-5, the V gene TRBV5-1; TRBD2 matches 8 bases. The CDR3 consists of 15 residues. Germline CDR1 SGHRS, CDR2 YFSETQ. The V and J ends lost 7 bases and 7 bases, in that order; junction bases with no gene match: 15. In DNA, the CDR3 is TGCGCCAGCCGGGCGTCGACTAGCGAGGGGGGGACCCAGTACTTC. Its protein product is CASRASTSEGGTQYF. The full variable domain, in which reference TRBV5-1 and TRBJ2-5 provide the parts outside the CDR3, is KAGVTQTPRYLIKTRGQQVTLSCSPISGHRSVSWYQQTPGQGLQFLFEYFSETQRNKGNFPGRFSGRQFSNSRSEMNVSTLELGDSALYLCASRASTSEGGTQYFGPGTRLLVL.

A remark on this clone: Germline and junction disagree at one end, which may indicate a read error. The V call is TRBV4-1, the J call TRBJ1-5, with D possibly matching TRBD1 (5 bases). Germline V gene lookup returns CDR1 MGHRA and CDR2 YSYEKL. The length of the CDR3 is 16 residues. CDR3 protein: CAGSQGWGGSNQPQHF. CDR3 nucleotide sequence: TGCGCCGGCAGCCAAGGCTGGGGCGGTAGCAATCAGCCCCAGCATTTT.

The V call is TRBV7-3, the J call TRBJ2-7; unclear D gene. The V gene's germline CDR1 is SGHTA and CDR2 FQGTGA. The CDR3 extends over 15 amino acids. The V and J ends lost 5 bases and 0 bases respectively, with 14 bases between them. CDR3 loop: CASSKVAASSYEQYF. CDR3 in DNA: TGTGCCAGCAGCAAAGTGGCGGCGAGCTCCTACGAGCAGTACTTC.

The CDR3 reads CASSEVGASGGLPEQYF. The DNA for the CDR3 is TGTGCCAGCAGTGAAGTAGGAGCTAGCGGGGGCCTCCCCGAGCAGTACTTC. The rearrangement uses TRBV2 and TRBJ2-7; TRBD2 agrees at 10 bases. Germline V lookup: CDR1 SNHLY, CDR2 FYNNEI. The V segment lost 1 base and the J segment 6 bases; nucleotides outside the gene matches: 12. This CDR3 contains 17 residues.

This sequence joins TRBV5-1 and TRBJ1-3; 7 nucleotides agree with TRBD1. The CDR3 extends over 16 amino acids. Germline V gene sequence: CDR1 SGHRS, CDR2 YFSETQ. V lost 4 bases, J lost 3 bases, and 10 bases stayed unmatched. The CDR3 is CASSKAVQGSGNTIYF. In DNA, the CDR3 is TGCGCCAGCAGCAAAGCGGTACAGGGGAGTGGAAACACCATATATTTT.

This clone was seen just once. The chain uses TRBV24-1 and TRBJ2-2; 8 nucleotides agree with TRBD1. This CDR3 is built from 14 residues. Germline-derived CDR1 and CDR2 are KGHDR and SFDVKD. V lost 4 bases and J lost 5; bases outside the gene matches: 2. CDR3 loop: CATSDRGQTGELFF. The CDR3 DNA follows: TGTGCCACCAGTGACAGGGGGCAAACCGGGGAGCTGTTTTTT.

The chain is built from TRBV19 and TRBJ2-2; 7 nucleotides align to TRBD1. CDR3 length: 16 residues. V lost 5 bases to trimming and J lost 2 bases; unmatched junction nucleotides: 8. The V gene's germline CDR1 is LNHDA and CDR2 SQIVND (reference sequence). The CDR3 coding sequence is TGTGCCAGTAGTTCACCCGGGACAGTCAACACCGGGGAGCTGTTTTTT. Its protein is CASSSPGTVNTGELFF. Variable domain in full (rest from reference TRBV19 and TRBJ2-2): DGGITQSPKYLFRKEGQNVTLSCEQNLNHDAMYWYRQDPGQGLRLIYYSQIVNDFQKGDIAEGYSVSREKKESFPLTVTSAQKNPTAFYLCASSSPGTVNTGELFFGEGSRLTVL.

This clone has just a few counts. The CDR3 loop reads CAISESEGVGQPQHF. The CDR3 nucleotides read TGTGCCATCAGTGAGTCTGAGGGGGTGGGTCAGCCCCAGCATTTT. This chain uses TRBV10-3 with TRBJ1-5; D possibly corresponds to TRBD1 (6 bases). Germline V gene data show CDR1 as ENHRY and CDR2 as SYGVKD. This CDR3 contains 15 residues. Trimming left V 0 bases short and J 6 bases short, with 12 bases between.

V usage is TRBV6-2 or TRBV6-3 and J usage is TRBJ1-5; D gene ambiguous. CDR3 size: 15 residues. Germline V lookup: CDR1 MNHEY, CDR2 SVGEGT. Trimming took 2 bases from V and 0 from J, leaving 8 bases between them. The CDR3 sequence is CASSYGQISNQPQHF. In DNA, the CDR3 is TGTGCCAGCAGTTACGGGCAGATTAGCAATCAGCCCCAGCATTTT.

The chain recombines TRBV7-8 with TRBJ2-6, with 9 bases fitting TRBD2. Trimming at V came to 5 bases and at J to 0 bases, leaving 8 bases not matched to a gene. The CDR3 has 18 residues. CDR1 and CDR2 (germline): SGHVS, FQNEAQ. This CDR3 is CASSAWSGGSSGANVLTF. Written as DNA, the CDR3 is TGTGCCAGCAGCGCCTGGAGCGGGGGGAGCTCTGGGGCCAACGTCCTGACTTTC.

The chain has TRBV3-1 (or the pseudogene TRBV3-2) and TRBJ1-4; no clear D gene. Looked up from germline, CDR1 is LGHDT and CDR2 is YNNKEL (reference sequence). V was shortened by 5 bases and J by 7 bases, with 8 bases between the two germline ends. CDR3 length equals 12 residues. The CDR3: CASSFPREKLFF. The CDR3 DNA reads TGTGCCAGCAGCTTCCCCCGTGAAAAACTGTTTTTT.

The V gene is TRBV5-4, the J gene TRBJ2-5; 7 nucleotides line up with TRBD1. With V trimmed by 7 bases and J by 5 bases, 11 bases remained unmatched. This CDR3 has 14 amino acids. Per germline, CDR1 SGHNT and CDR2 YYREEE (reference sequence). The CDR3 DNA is TGTGCCAGCTTAAGGGACAGTCAGGCGGAGACCCAGTACTTC. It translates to CASLRDSQAETQYF.

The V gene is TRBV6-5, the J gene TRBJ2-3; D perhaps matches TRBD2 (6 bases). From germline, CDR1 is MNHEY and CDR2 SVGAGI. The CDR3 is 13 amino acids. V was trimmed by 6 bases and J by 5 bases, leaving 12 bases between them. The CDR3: CASRRQGGDTQYF. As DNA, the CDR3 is TGTGCCAGCAGGCGTCAGGGAGGAGATACGCAGTATTTT.

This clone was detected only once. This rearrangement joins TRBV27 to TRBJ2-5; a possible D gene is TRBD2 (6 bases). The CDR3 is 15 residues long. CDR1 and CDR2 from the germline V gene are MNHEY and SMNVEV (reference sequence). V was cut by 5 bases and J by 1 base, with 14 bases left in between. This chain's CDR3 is CASSPTGTPQETQYF. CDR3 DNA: TGTGCCAGCAGTCCCACGGGGACTCCCCAAGAGACCCAGTACTTC.

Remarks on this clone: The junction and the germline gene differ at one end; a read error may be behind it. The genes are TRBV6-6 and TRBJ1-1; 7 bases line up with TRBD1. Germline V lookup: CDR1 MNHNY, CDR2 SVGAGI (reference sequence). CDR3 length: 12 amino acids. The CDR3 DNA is TGTGCCAGCACCCATCGAGGGACAGCTTTGGAATTT. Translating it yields CASTHRGTALEF.

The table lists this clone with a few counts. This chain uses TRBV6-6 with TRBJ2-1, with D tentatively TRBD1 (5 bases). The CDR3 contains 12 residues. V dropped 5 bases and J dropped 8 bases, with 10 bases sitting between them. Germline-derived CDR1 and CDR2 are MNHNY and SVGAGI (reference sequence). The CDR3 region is CASSPGHDEQFF. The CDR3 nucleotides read TGTGCCAGCAGTCCCGGACATGATGAGCAGTTCTTC.